This T cell receptor beta chain originates from a study of blood T cell repertoires in COVID-19. Study at large: Researchers got acute and convalescent COVID-19 samples from the United States, Italy and Spain.

Germline CDR1 reads SGHDT; CDR2 reads YYEEEE. The CDR3 is made up of 12 amino acids. Regarding this clone: An end of the junction does not agree with germline; a read error may underlie this.

Original methodology: Using reference gene primer amplification, nucleated cell counts were estimated. The repertoire was sequenced with immunoSEQ multiplex PCR; TCRdb's copy has only in-frame clones and lacks some. That table is the source of V, J and clone size, and D and trimming were worked out from the DNA. Of roughly 300,000 clones listed, approximately 91% were seen once; the top ten hold 9% to 9.5%. This TCR derives from a man aged 18 to 35 with active or convalescent COVID-19. J is TRBJ2-7 and V is TRBV5-6; 7 bases fit TRBD1. The sequencing input was peripheral blood. As DNA, the CDR3 is TGTGCCAGCAGCCAGGGACAGAGCGAGGAGTACTTC. The encoded protein is CASSQGQSEEYF.